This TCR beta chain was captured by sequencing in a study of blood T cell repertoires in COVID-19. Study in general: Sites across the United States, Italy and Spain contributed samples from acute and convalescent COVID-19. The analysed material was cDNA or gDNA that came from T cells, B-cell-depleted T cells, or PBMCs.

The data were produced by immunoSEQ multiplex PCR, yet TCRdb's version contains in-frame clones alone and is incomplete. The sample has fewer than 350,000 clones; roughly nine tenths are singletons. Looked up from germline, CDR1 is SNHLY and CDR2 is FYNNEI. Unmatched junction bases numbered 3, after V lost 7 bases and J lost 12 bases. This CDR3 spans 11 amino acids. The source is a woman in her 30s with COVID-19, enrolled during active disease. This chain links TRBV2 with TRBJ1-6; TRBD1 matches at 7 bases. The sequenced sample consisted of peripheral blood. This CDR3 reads CASTRDRPLHF. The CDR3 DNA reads TGTGCCAGCACTCGGGACAGACCCCTCCACTTT. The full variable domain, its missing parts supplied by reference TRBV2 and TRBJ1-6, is EPEVTQTPSHQVTQMGQEVILRCVPISNHLYFYWYRQILGQKVEFLVSFYNNEISEKSEIFDDQFSVERPDGSNFTLKIRSTKLEDSAMYFCASTRDRPLHFGNGTRLTVT.